This note documents a single T cell receptor beta chain sequence. Its specificity is unknown. This specimen includes other DNA sequences encoding the same CDR3. Investigators divided CD4+ cells into CD45RA+ naive and CD45RA-negative memory subsets. The data originate from a study of shared clonotypes between healthy human individuals. Sequencing was at deep level. TCRdb's table, derived via immunoSEQ multiplex PCR, lists solely in-frame clones and lacks some. Among 1.4 million or so clones, approximately 98.5% were seen once, and the ten largest hold 0.36%. Whole-study findings and limits: Naive subsets generally had larger estimated richness than memory subsets.

The sample consisted of naive CD4+ T cells sorted from blood. Subset of the sample: CD45RA+ positively selected. The receptor was isolated from a young man in good health.

The CDR3 DNA sequence: TGTGCCAGCTCCCCAGACAGGCTGCGGGAGCAGTACTTC. Protein: CASSPDRLREQYF. This chain connects TRBV18 to TRBJ2-7, with D possibly matching TRBD1 (6 bases). CDR3 size: 13 residues. Trimming removed 6 bases at V and 7 bases at J, with 16 bases between. CDR1 is KGHSH and CDR2 is LQKENI in the germline V gene. Together with reference TRBV18 and TRBJ2-7, the CDR3 gives the full variable domain: NAGVMQNPRHLVRRRGQEARLRCSPMKGHSHVYWYRQLPEEGLKFMVYLQKENIIDESGMPKERFSAEFPKEGPSILRIQQVVRGDSAAYFCASSPDRLREQYFGPGTRLTVT.